The 6 T cell receptor beta chains below all came from one sample that was sequenced in a study of Ad26.COV2.S vaccination and SARS-CoV-2 variants. Here immunoSEQ multiplex PCR was the method, and the copy in TCRdb shows in-frame clones only, minus some. This table holds approximately 350,000 clones, roughly 80% found once. Documented treatment: 19 received Ad26.COV2.S at low or high dose, single or two shots; roughly five received placebo; per-sample allocation not given. Sampling was performed 63 days after the first vaccine or placebo injection. Sequenced material: peripheral blood, taken in a trial of Ad26.COV2.S vaccine versus placebo. The receptors come from a person between 18 and 65 years old who received the Ad26.COV2.S COVID-19 vaccine or a placebo.

This clone has just a few counts. V is TRBV2 and J is TRBJ2-7; D is undetermined. Trimming took off 2 bases at V and 2 bases at J, with 7 bases between the two ends. CDR3 length: 13 amino acids. Germline CDR1 and CDR2: SNHLY and FYNNEI. CDR3 bases: TGTGCCAGCAGTGAAATACCGACCTACGAGCAGTACTTC. Translated: CASSEIPTYEQYF. Using reference TRBV2 and TRBJ2-7 for the parts outside the CDR3, the full variable domain is EPEVTQTPSHQVTQMGQEVILRCVPISNHLYFYWYRQILGQKVEFLVSFYNNEISEKSEIFDDQFSVERPDGSNFTLKIRSTKLEDSAMYFCASSEIPTYEQYFGPGTRLTVT.

The chain combines TRBV2 with TRBJ1-6; D remains unclear. The CDR3 runs 14 residues. Germline CDR1 is SNHLY and CDR2 is FYNNEI. Trimming left V 2 bases short and J 11 bases short, with 13 bases between. The CDR3 spells CASSEWGPLAPLHF. The CDR3 nucleotides read TGTGCCAGCAGTGAATGGGGTCCGTTGGCACCCCTCCACTTT.

The J gene is TRBJ2-7, the V gene TRBV19; the D is unclear. With 0 bases removed from V and 1 base from J, the gap between germline ends came to 4 bases. Germline lookup yields CDR1 LNHDA and CDR2 SQIVND (reference sequence). The CDR3 consists of 13 residues. In DNA, the CDR3 is TGTGCCAGTAGTATAGATATTTCCTACGAGCAGTACTTC. Its translation is CASSIDISYEQYF.

The rearrangement links TRBV7-2 to TRBJ1-5; D is unresolved. Germline V gene lookup returns CDR1 SGHTA and CDR2 FQGNSA. The CDR3 runs to 16 residues. V gave up 3 bases and J gave up 1 base, with 13 bases separating them. CDR3 DNA: TGTGCCAGCAGCTTGGTGGCGGGTTACAGCAATCAGCCCCAGCATTTT. It encodes CASSLVAGYSNQPQHF.

In nucleotides, the CDR3 is TGCGCCAGCAGCTTGGTAGACATAAACTATGGCTACACCTTC. This codes for CASSLVDINYGYTF. The chain employs TRBV5-1 and TRBJ1-2; no firm D call. The CDR3 runs to 14 residues. With 0 bases removed from V and 2 bases from J, the gap between germline ends came to 8 bases. Per germline, CDR1 SGHRS and CDR2 YFSETQ.

The J gene is TRBJ1-5, the V gene TRBV15; 12 nucleotides align to TRBD1. Germline V gives CDR1 LNHNV, CDR2 YYDKDF (reference sequence). The CDR3 is 15 amino acids. With 3 bases clipped from V and 7 bases from J, the junction kept 4 bases outside the gene matches. The DNA of the CDR3 is TGTGCCACCAGCAGCCGGGACAGGGGGCCCCAGCCCCAGCATTTT. Its protein is CATSSRDRGPQPQHF.